The present TCR beta chain was sequenced within a study of cytomegalovirus exposure and HLA in healthy donors (dated by TCRdb to 2016 to 2017). In terms of the full investigation: A later analysis indicated that the 90 to 150 validation repertoires were generated on the platform also employed for the approximately 690 repertoires of the first cohort. The study was designed to test whether signatures of past pathogen exposure could be identified by cataloging public T cell receptors. Besides the first cohort of 666 subjects, a separate validation cohort made up of over a hundred different subjects was used. The study combined high-throughput TCR immunosequencing, statistical association of individual TCRs with disease status, and machine learning to predict cytomegalovirus infection status. What the research found in general, with its limitations: The study gave a list of roughly 150 TCR beta chains associated with cytomegalovirus. The classifier was reported to diagnose cytomegalovirus status with high specificity and sensitivity in both the original cohort and the validation cohort. The authors suggested that the approach could potentially be generalized to other disease states and immunological phenotypes. In vitro tests confirmed that three of the cytomegalovirus-associated TCR beta chains recognize cytomegalovirus antigens. A later analysis lacked HLA typing for the validation cohort, so it scored co-occurrence in that cohort across all 110 or so repertoires. Subsequent analysis determined that TCRs grouped into clusters in the first cohort also showed a tendency toward co-occurrence across the approximately 120 validation repertoires, and 85% to 95% of cluster scores exceeded 0. Across donors, most TCR sequences were observed very rarely, whereas some public TCRs were present in many individuals.

Libraries were prepared through the immunoSEQ multiplex PCR assay. From the authors' description of their analysis: To diagnose cytomegalovirus status from the catalog of TCR beta chain sequences, a statistical classification framework was built. Not all clones reach the TCRdb copy of this immuneACCESS table, which keeps in-frame sequences only. Checked studies attribute under half of the gap to unresolved V genes and leave the rest unexplained. V and J calls and clone size are those listed in that table; D and trimming were worked out from the DNA. The sample records 200,000 to 250,000 clones, about nine tenths of which are singletons. Together, the top ten hold approximately 2% of the sample. The donors belonged to the validation cohort of about 120 subjects, which was separate from the approximately 660-subject first cohort. A remark on this clone: The specificity of this receptor is unknown. Base qualities are missing; no much larger clone stands one base away.

Per the germline V gene, MDHEN is the CDR1 and SYDVKM is the CDR2. Counted from cysteine to phenylalanine, this CDR3 has 15 amino acids. Only the CDR3 DNA is retained, 45 bases long and in frame from the first base. V has 3 bases trimmed and J has 2 bases trimmed; junction bases matching no gene number 4. This TCR was recovered from a woman aged 18 to 35 in good health and CMV-seropositive. Sequences were obtained from PBMCs. The chain is assembled from TRBV28 and TRBJ2-3; a stretch of 8 junction bases matches TRBD2. The DNA sequence follows: TGTGCCAGCAGTTTCGGACTAGCCCACACAGATACGCAGTATTTT. The resulting protein is CASSFGLAHTDTQYF. Outside the CDR3, residues come from the reference TRBV28 and TRBJ2-3 proteins, so the full variable domain is: DVKVTQSSRYLVKRTGEKVFLECVQDMDHENMFWYRQDPGLGLRLIYFSYDVKMKEKGDIPEGYSVSREKKERFSLILESASTNQTSMYLCASSFGLAHTDTQYFGPGTRLTVL.